These T cell receptor beta chains were read from a single sample in a study of shared clonotypes between healthy human individuals. The assay was immunoSEQ multiplex PCR, and TCRdb's table has in-frame clones only and misses some. The table has 1.5 million to 1.9 million clones, 95% to 99% seen once; the top ten hold about 0.42%. Sequencing was carried out using naive CD4+ T cells sorted from blood. All receptors come from a man aged 25 to 45 in good health. CDR3s include the opening cysteine and the closing phenylalanine or tryptophan. A D gene is named only where the DNA matches it firmly. A clone size is listed for some rows: how often the clone was seen (once, few, many), or a class if it is expanded.

V	length	D	J	size	CDR3	DNA
TRBV19	17	TRBD2	TRBJ2-7	.	CASSIGTSGMGSYEQYF	TGTGCCAGTAGTATTGGGACTAGCGGGATGGGGTCCTACGAGCAGTACTTC
TRBV2	13	TRBD1	TRBJ1-4	.	CASSGTGDTPRGF	TGTGCCAGCAGTGGAACAGGGGATACACCTCGGGGTTTT
TRBV9	13	TRBD2	TRBJ2-3	.	CASRGLEGDTQYF	TGTGCCAGCAGAGGACTAGAGGGAGATACGCAGTATTTT
TRBV23-1	17	.	TRBJ2-2	.	CASSLQLPLIDTGELFF	TGCGCCAGCAGTCTCCAGCTCCCCCTCATAGACACCGGGGAGCTGTTTTTT
TRBV5-1	15	.	TRBJ1-1	.	CASSPVAPGATEAFF	TGCGCCAGCAGCCCCGTGGCCCCGGGGGCCACTGAAGCTTTCTTT
TRBV28	15	TRBD2	TRBJ2-1	once	CASSASGRIYNEQFF	TGTGCCAGCAGCGCAAGCGGGAGAATCTACAATGAGCAGTTCTTC
TRBV28	17	TRBD2	TRBJ2-7	.	CASSLGGLALSSYEQYF	TGTGCCAGCAGTTTGGGAGGACTAGCGTTAAGCTCCTACGAGCAGTACTTC
TRBV2	14	.	TRBJ2-7	.	CASSVGSVPYEQYF	TGTGCCAGCAGTGTCGGGAGCGTCCCGTACGAGCAGTACTTC
TRBV29-1	13	.	TRBJ2-7	.	CSVDGQGGYEQYF	TGCAGCGTTGATGGACAGGGAGGGTACGAGCAGTACTTC
TRBV5-1	16	.	TRBJ2-1	.	CASSRPQGQITHEQFF	TGCGCCAGCAGTCGACCGCAGGGGCAAATTACACATGAGCAGTTCTTC
TRBV5-1	14	.	TRBJ1-1	.	CASSLDGSNTEAFF	TGCGCCAGCAGCTTGGACGGATCGAACACTGAAGCTTTCTTT
TRBV5-6	15	.	TRBJ1-1	.	CASSARGGWNTEAFF	TGTGCCAGCAGCGCCCGAGGAGGGTGGAACACTGAAGCTTTCTTT
TRBV11-2	14	.	TRBJ2-5	.	CASSLPPGQETQYF	TGTGCCAGCAGCTTACCCCCCGGGCAAGAGACCCAGTACTTC
TRBV11-2	12	.	TRBJ1-1	.	CASSLSGTEAFF	TGTGCCAGCAGCTTATCAGGGACTGAAGCTTTCTTT
TRBV9	15	.	TRBJ1-1	.	CASSAKAGSNTEAFF	TGTGCCAGCAGCGCCAAGGCAGGGTCGAACACTGAAGCTTTCTTT
TRBV7-2	12	.	TRBJ2-7	.	CASSRQGYEQYF	TGTGCCAGCAGCCGCCAGGGCTACGAGCAGTACTTC
TRBV14	15	TRBD1	TRBJ1-1	.	CASSQDYTGGSDAFF	TGTGCCAGCAGCCAAGACTACACAGGGGGCTCCGACGCTTTCTTT
TRBV5-4	17	.	TRBJ2-6	.	CASSLVPRTSGANVLTF	TGTGCCAGCAGCTTGGTCCCCCGGACCTCTGGGGCCAACGTCCTGACTTTC
TRBV4-3	15	TRBD2	TRBJ2-7	.	CASSQGLGLVYEQYF	TGCGCCAGCAGCCAAGGCCTAGGACTAGTCTACGAGCAGTACTTC
TRBV9	15	TRBD2	TRBJ2-2	.	CASNPSGSGTGELFF	TGTGCCAGCAACCCTAGCGGGAGTGGAACCGGGGAGCTGTTTTTT
TRBV11-3	14	.	TRBJ2-3	.	CASSYLGDTDTQYF	TGTGCCAGCAGCTATTTGGGTGACACAGATACGCAGTATTTT
TRBV28	14	.	TRBJ2-7	.	CASRTATESYEQYF	TGTGCCAGCAGAACCGCGACAGAGTCATACGAGCAGTACTTC
TRBV29-1	17	TRBD2	TRBJ2-5	.	CSVDKGRATQYQETQYF	TGCAGCGTTGATAAAGGGAGGGCTACCCAGTACCAAGAGACCCAGTACTTC
TRBV5-4	16	.	TRBJ1-4	.	CASSLRQVATNEKLFF	TGTGCCAGCAGCTTGCGTCAGGTTGCGACTAATGAAAAACTGTTTTTT
TRBV28	16	TRBD1	TRBJ2-3	.	CASSLGTGGGTDTQYF	TGTGCCAGCAGTTTAGGGACAGGGGGCGGGACAGATACGCAGTATTTT
TRBV5-1	18	TRBD2	TRBJ2-3	.	CASSPGLAGEHGTDTQYF	TGCGCCAGCAGCCCGGGACTAGCGGGAGAACATGGCACAGATACGCAGTATTTT
TRBV5-4	15	TRBD2	TRBJ2-7	.	CASSLVGLASYEQYF	TGTGCCAGCAGCTTGGTTGGACTAGCAAGCTACGAGCAGTACTTC
TRBV5-1	14	.	TRBJ2-2	.	CASSLGRATGELFF	TGCGCCAGCAGCTTAGGAAGGGCCACCGGGGAGCTGTTTTTT
TRBV6-5	15	.	TRBJ2-2	.	CASFLLGGGTGELFF	TGTGCCAGCTTTCTGCTAGGGGGAGGCACCGGGGAGCTGTTTTTT